This TCR beta chain was observed in a study of blood T cell repertoires in COVID-19. About the study: Samples of COVID-19 (acute and convalescent) were obtained from the United States, Italy and Spain. In each case, the material was cDNA or gDNA derived from T cells, B-cell-depleted T cells, or PBMCs.

In the original processing: Reference gene primer amplification gave estimated nucleated cell counts. TCRdb's copy holds only in-frame clones and misses some; the assay was immunoSEQ multiplex PCR. From that table come the V and J calls and clone size; the DNA was used to work out D and trimming. The table lists about 150,000 clones, 85% to 90% of them singletons. The CDR3 totals 13 residues. Germline CDR1 is LGHDT and CDR2 is YNNKEL (reference sequence). V lost 3 bases to trimming and J lost 7 bases, with 10 bases between them. This TCR derives from a woman aged 40 to 50 with acute or convalescent COVID-19. The sequencing input was peripheral blood. This chain joins TRBV3-1 (or the pseudogene TRBV3-2) and TRBJ2-1; D is ambiguous. CDR3 nucleotides: TGTGCCAGCAGCCACCGGTCAAAAAATGAGCAGTTCTTC. This translates into CASSHRSKNEQFF.